The sequence of this T cell receptor (beta chain) was determined in a study of vaccination and CD4 T cells after COVID-19. There are 15 residues in the CDR3. The V gene lost 5 bases and the J gene lost 3 bases, with 14 bases spanning the gap. Germline values: CDR1 SGHTA, CDR2 FQGTGA. Cultured CD4+ T-cell DNA underwent Oncomine TCR Beta short-read sequencing. TCRdb independently ran MiXCR on the PCR reads; one entry per CDR3 protein. The data contain fewer than 20,000 distinct CDR3 sequences, about 70% of them seen just once; the ten biggest clones take up around a sixth. Treatment here: approximately nine-day PBMC culture with coronavirus spike peptide pools or control peptides (ViraFEST assay). As to this clonotype: Its antigen is undetermined.

The J gene is TRBJ2-1, the V gene TRBV7-3; a possible D gene is TRBD2 (6 bases). The material sequenced was CD4+ T cells from blood, cultured in vitro. This receptor was identified in a human donor who had recovered from COVID-19. CDR3 bases: TGTGCCAGCAGCCCCGAGGGACTCCACTACAATGAGCAGTTCTTC. It specifies CASSPEGLHYNEQFF.